This T cell receptor beta chain was recovered during a study of CD4 and CD8 cells across lung adenocarcinoma regions. TCRdb recomputed calls from the PCR reads with MiXCR, one row per CDR3 protein. This table holds around 25,000 distinct CDR3 sequences, almost 50% found once. Donors had localized lung adenocarcinoma, a non-small cell lung cancer. The germline V gene has CDR1 MNHEY and CDR2 SVGAGI. The CDR3 runs to 15 residues. A remark on this clonotype: One junction end disagrees with the germline gene, perhaps due to a read error.

The source material was CD8+ T cells from the center of a lung tumor. The chain employs TRBV6-5 and TRBJ2-3; D ambiguous. The TCR comes from a male donor with lung adenocarcinoma. The CD4 and CD8 labels of this study may be unreliable. CDR3 loop: CASGYGLSAKDTQYF. DNA for the CDR3: TGTGCCAGCGGTTACGGGCTGTCCGCCAAAGATACGCAGTATTTT.